This TCR beta chain originates from a study of T cells after yellow fever vaccination. Notes on this clonotype: With a much larger clone just one base away, this may be a read error.

One entry per CDR3 protein results from TCRdb running MiXCR on the 5' RACE reads. The sample records fewer than 90,000 distinct CDR3 sequences, approximately 7% being singletons. This TCR was sampled from a man aged 18 to 30 who received the YFV17D yellow fever vaccine. The sequences come from CD8+ T cells sorted from PBMCs, collected around 5 days after the first yellow fever vaccination.

The CDR3 DNA is TGTGCTAGTGGTTTGAGAGATACGCAGTATTTT. The encoded protein is CASGLRDTQYF. The gene calls are TRBV12-5 and TRBJ2-3; the D is unclear. This CDR3 has 11 residues. Between the trimmed V and J ends, which lost 2 bases and 5 bases, there was a span of 2 bases. Germline V gene lookup returns CDR1 LGHNT and CDR2 FRNRAP.